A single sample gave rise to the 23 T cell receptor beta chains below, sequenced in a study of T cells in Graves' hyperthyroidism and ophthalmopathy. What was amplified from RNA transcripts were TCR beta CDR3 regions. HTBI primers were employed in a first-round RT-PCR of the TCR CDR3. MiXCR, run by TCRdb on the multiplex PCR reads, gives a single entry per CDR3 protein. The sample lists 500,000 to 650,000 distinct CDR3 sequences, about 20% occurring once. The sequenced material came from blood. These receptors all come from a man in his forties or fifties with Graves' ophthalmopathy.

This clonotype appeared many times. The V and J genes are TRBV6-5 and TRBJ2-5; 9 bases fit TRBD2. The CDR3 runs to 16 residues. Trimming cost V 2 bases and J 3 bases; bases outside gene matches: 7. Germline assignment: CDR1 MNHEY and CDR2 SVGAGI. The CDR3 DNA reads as TGTGCCAGCAGTTACGAATCGGCTAGCGGGGAAGAGACCCAGTACTTC. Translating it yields CASSYESASGEETQYF.

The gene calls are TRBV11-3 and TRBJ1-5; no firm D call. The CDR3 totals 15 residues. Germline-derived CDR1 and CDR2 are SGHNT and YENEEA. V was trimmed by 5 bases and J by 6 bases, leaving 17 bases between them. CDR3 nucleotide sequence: TGTGCCAGCAGCCCAGCCCAGGAGGTGGGTCAGCCCCAGCATTTT. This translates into CASSPAQEVGQPQHF.

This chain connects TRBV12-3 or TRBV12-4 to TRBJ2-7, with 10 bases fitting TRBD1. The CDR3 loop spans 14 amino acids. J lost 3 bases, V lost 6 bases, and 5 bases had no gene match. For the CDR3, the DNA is TGTGCCAGCAGAGGACAGGGGGGGATCTACGAGCAGTACTTC. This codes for CASRGQGGIYEQYF.

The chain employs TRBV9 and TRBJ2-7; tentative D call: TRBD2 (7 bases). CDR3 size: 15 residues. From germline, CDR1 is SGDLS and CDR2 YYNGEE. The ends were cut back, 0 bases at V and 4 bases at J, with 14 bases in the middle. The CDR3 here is CASSVGGGAVYEQYF. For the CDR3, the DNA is TGTGCCAGCAGCGTAGGAGGGGGGGCAGTATACGAGCAGTACTTC. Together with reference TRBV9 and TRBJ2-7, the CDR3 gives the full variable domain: DSGVTQTPKHLITATGQRVTLRCSPRSGDLSVYWYQQSLDQGLQFLIQYYNGEERAKGNILERFSAQQFPDLHSELNLSSLELGDSALYFCASSVGGGAVYEQYFGPGTRLTVT.

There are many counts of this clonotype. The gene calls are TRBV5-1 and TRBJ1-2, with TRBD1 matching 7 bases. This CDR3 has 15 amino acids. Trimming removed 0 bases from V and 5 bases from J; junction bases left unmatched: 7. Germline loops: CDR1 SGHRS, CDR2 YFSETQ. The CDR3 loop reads CASSLGQGVGYGYTF. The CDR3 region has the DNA TGCGCCAGCAGCTTGGGACAGGGCGTGGGGTATGGCTACACCTTC.

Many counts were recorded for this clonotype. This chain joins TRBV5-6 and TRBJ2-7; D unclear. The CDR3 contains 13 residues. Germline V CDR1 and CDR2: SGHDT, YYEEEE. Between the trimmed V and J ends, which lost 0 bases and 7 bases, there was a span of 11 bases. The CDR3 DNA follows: TGTGCCAGCAGCTTGGGACCCCAGGCAGAGCAGTACTTC. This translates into CASSLGPQAEQYF.

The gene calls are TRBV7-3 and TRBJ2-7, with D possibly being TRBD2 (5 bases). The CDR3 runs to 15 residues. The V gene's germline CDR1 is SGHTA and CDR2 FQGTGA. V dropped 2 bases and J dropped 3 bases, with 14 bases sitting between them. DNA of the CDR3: TGTGCCAGCAGCTTATCGAGCGGCAAGGGCTACGAGCAGTACTTC. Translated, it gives CASSLSSGKGYEQYF.

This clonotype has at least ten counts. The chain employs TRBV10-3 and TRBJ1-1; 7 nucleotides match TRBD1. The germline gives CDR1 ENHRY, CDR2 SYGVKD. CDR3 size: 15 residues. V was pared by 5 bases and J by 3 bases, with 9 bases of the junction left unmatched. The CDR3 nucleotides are TGTGCCATCAGTCCCTCGACAGGGAGCTACACTGAAGCTTTCTTT. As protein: CAISPSTGSYTEAFF.

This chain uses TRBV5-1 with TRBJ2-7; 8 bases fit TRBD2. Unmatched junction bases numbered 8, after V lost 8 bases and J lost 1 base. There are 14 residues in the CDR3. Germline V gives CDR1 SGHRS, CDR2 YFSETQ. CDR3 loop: CASRAGVGSYEQYF. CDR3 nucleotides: TGCGCCAGTCGAGCGGGAGTGGGATCCTACGAGCAGTACTTC.

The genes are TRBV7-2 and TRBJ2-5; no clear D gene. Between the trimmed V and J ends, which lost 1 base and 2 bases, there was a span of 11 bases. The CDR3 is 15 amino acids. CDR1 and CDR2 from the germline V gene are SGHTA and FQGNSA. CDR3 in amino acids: CASSLGVSRQETQYF. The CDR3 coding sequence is TGTGCCAGCAGCTTAGGAGTTAGCAGGCAAGAGACCCAGTACTTC. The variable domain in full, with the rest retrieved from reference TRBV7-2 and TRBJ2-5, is GAGVSQSPSNKVTEKGKDVELRCDPISGHTALYWYRQSLGQGLEFLIYFQGNSAPDKSGLPSDRFSAERTGGSVSTLTIQRTQQEDSAVYLCASSLGVSRQETQYFGPGTRLLVL.

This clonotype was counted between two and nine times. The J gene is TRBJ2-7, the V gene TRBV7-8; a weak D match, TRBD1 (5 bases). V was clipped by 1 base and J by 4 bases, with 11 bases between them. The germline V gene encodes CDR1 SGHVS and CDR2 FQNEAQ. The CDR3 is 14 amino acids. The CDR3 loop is CASSLGQYKYEQYF. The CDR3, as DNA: TGTGCCAGCAGCTTAGGACAGTATAAGTACGAGCAGTACTTC.

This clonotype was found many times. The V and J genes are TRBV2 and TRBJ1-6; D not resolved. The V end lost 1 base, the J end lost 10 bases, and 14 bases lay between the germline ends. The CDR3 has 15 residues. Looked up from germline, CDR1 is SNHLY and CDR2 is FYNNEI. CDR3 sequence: CASSEEDGRRSPLHF. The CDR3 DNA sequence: TGTGCCAGCAGTGAAGAGGATGGGAGGAGGTCACCCCTCCACTTT. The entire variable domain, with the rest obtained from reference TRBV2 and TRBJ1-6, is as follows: EPEVTQTPSHQVTQMGQEVILRCVPISNHLYFYWYRQILGQKVEFLVSFYNNEISEKSEIFDDQFSVERPDGSNFTLKIRSTKLEDSAMYFCASSEEDGRRSPLHFGNGTRLTVT.

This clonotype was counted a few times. CDR3: CASSGGVAGKGGYNEQFF. CDR3 bases: TGTGCCAGCAGCGGTGGGGTAGCGGGGAAGGGGGGTTACAATGAGCAGTTCTTC. The gene calls are TRBV11-3 and TRBJ2-1; 8 nucleotides align to TRBD2. Germline V gene sequence: CDR1 SGHNT, CDR2 YENEEA. Trimming at V came to 5 bases and at J to 4 bases, leaving 16 bases not matched to a gene. CDR3 size: 18 residues.

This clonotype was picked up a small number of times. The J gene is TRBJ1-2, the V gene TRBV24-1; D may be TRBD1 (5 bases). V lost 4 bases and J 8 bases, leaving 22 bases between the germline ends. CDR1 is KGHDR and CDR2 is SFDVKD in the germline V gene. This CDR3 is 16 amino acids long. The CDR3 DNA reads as TGTGCCACCAGTGAAGGGGCAGGATCTAGCCATGAGGGCTACACCTTC. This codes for CATSEGAGSSHEGYTF.

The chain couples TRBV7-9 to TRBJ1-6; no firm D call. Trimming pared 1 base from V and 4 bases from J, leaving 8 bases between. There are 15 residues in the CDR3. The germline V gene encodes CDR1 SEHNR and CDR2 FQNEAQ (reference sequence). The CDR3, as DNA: TGTGCCAGCAGCTTAGACGGCACTTATAATTCACCCCTCCACTTT. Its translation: CASSLDGTYNSPLHF.

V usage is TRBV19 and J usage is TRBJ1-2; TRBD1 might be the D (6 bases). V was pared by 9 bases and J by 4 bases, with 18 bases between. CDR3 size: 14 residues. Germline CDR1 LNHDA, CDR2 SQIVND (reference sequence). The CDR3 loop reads CASTSLDSSYGYTF. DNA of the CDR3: TGTGCCAGCACAAGCCTGGACAGCAGCTATGGCTACACCTTC.

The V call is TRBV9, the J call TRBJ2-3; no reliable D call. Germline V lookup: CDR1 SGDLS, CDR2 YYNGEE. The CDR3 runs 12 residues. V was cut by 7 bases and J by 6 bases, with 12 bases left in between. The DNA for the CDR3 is TGTGCCAGCGGCCCCACCGACGATACGCAGTATTTT. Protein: CASGPTDDTQYF.

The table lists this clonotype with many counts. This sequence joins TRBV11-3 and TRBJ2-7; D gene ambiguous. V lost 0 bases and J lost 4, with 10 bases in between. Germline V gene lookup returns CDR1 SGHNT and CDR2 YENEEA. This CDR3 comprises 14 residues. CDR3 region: CASSLDASGYEQYF. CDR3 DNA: TGTGCCAGCAGCTTAGATGCCTCGGGTTACGAGCAGTACTTC. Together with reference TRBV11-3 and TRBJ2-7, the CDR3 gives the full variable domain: EAGVVQSPRYKIIEKKQPVAFWCNPISGHNTLYWYLQNLGQGPELLIRYENEEAVDDSQLPKDRFSAERLKGVDSTLKIQPAELGDSAVYLCASSLDASGYEQYFGPGTRLTVT.

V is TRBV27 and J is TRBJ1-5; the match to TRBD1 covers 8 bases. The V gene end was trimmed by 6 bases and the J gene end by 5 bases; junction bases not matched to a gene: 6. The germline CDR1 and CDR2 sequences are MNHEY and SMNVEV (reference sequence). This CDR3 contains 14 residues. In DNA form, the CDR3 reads TGTGCCAGCAGCTCGGGACAGGTCTATCAGCCCCAGCATTTT. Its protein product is CASSSGQVYQPQHF.

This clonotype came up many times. The CDR3 sequence: CASSERATGTGGKYEQYF. The DNA of the CDR3 is TGTGCCAGCAGTGAGAGGGCCACCGGGACAGGGGGCAAGTACGAGCAGTACTTC. This chain links TRBV6-1 with TRBJ2-7, with 12 bases fitting TRBD1. The trim removed 3 bases at V and 4 bases at J, leaving 13 bases unmatched. CDR3 length equals 18 residues. Looked up from germline, CDR1 is MNHNS and CDR2 is SASEGT.

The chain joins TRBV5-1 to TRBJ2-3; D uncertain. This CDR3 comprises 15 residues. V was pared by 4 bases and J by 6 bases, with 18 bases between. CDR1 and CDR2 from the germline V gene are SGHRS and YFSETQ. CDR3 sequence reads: CASSPRSLGSDTQYF. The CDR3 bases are TGCGCCAGCAGCCCACGGTCACTCGGGTCGGATACGCAGTATTTT.

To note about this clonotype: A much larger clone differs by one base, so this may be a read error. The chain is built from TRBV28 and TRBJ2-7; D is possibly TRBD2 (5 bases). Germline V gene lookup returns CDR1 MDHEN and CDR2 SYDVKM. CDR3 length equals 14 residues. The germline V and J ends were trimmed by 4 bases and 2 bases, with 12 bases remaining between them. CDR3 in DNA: TGTGCCAGCAGTTCGGCGGGTCCGGCCTACGAGCAGTACTTC. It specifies CASSSAGPAYEQYF.

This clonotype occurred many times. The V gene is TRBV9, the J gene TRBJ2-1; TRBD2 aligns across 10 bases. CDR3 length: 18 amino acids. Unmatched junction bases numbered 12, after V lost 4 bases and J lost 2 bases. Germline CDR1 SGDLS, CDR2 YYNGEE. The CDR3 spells CASSIRSPGLAAYNEQFF. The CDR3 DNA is TGTGCCAGCAGCATACGTAGCCCTGGACTAGCGGCCTACAATGAGCAGTTCTTC.